These 27 T cell receptor beta chains came from one sample sequenced in a study of human T cells and chemical hapten exposure. TCRdb fed the RACE reads into MiXCR, producing one record per CDR3 protein. The sample has fewer than 150,000 distinct CDR3 sequences; about an eighth are singletons. Time point of the sample: patch test 1, 2 weeks after DPC sensitization. The treatment here: therapeutic diphenylcyclopropenone sensitization with weekly scalp DPC. Sequenced material: whole blood, taken in connection with sensitization to the hapten diphenylcyclopropenone (DPC). The receptors originated from a man younger than 35 with alopecia areata. Some clones in this sample may be carry-over from other donors' samples.

This clonotype was counted a few times. J is TRBJ2-2 and V is TRBV5-1; D unclear. The V end was cut by 1 base, the J end by 6 bases, with 7 bases between. Germline CDR1 SGHRS, CDR2 YFSETQ. This CDR3 region has 13 residues. The DNA of the CDR3 is TGCGCCAGCAGCTTGTCTGGAGCCGGGGAGCTGTTTTTT. Its translation is CASSLSGAGELFF.

The V gene is TRBV7-9, the J gene TRBJ2-3; a weak D match, TRBD2 (6 bases). CDR3 length: 14 amino acids. Trimming took off 6 bases at V and 6 bases at J, with 16 bases between the two ends. Germline CDR1 SEHNR, CDR2 FQNEAQ (reference sequence). This CDR3 reads CASSPGGPRDTQYF. Written as DNA, the CDR3 is TGTGCCAGCAGTCCCGGAGGGCCACGGGATACGCAGTATTTT. Together with reference TRBV7-9 and TRBJ2-3, the CDR3 gives the full variable domain: DTGVSQNPRHKITKRGQNVTFRCDPISEHNRLYWYRQTLGQGPEFLTYFQNEAQLEKSRLLSDRFSAERPKGSFSTLEIQRTEQGDSAMYLCASSPGGPRDTQYFGPGTRLTVL.

The sample holds many counts of this clonotype. The chain couples TRBV5-5 to TRBJ2-1; no clear D. Deletions cut 4 bases from V and 10 bases from J, with 12 bases between. The CDR3 is 12 amino acids. Germline V lookup: CDR1 SGHKS, CDR2 YYEKEE (reference sequence). The CDR3 DNA follows: TGTGCCAGCAGCCTTTCCCCCCCCGAGCAGTTCTTC. Amino acid sequence: CASSLSPPEQFF.

The chain couples TRBV6-5 to TRBJ2-3, with a weak D call TRBD2 (6 bases). Germline lookup yields CDR1 MNHEY and CDR2 SVGAGI. The CDR3 consists of 12 residues. V lost 4 bases and J 8 bases, leaving 10 bases between the germline ends. CDR3 bases: TGTGCCAGCAGTTGGCAGGGAGGTACGCAGTATTTT. Its translation is CASSWQGGTQYF.

This chain connects TRBV5-1 to TRBJ2-7; 7 bases are a match to TRBD1. V shed 2 bases, J shed 3 bases, and the junction held 8 bases outside the gene matches. The germline V gene has CDR1 SGHRS and CDR2 YFSETQ. The CDR3 sequence is 15 residues long. CDR3 sequence: CASSFLSTGNYEQYF. CDR3 nucleotide sequence: TGCGCCAGCAGCTTCCTATCGACAGGGAACTACGAGCAGTACTTC.

CDR3 sequence (DNA): TGTGCCATCAGTCCCCGTGGGGACAACACTGAAGCTTTCTTT. It yields the protein CAISPRGDNTEAFF. This sequence joins TRBV10-3 and TRBJ1-1; a possible D gene is TRBD1 (5 bases). V lost 5 bases and J 2 bases, leaving 12 bases between the germline ends. The CDR3 totals 14 residues. Germline V gene sequence: CDR1 ENHRY, CDR2 SYGVKD.

The V gene is TRBV7-8, the J gene TRBJ1-5, with TRBD1 matching 8 bases. CDR3 length equals 17 residues. With V trimmed by 5 bases and J by 2 bases, 11 bases remained unmatched. CDR1 is SGHVS and CDR2 is FQNEAQ in the germline V gene. The CDR3 sequence is CASSVGTGDIRNQPQHF. CDR3 nucleotides: TGTGCCAGCAGCGTTGGGACAGGCGATATTCGCAATCAGCCCCAGCATTTT. Variable domain in full (rest from reference TRBV7-8 and TRBJ1-5): GAGVSQSPRYKVAKRGQDVALRCDPISGHVSLFWYQQALGQGPEFLTYFQNEAQLDKSGLPSDRFFAERPEGSVSTLKIQRTQQEDSAVYLCASSVGTGDIRNQPQHFGDGTRLSIL.

The V call is TRBV20-1, the J call TRBJ1-6; 7 bases are a match to TRBD1. Trimming at V came to 4 bases and at J to 6 bases, leaving 6 bases not matched to a gene. Germline lookup yields CDR1 DFQATT and CDR2 SNEGSKA (reference sequence). The CDR3 length is 14 residues. This CDR3 reads CSAISGGFNSPLHF. The CDR3 region has the DNA TGCAGTGCTATTTCAGGGGGATTTAATTCACCCCTCCACTTT.

This clonotype was recorded a few times. V usage is TRBV7-9 and J usage is TRBJ1-2; D unresolved. CDR1 and CDR2 from the germline V gene are SEHNR and FQNEAQ (reference sequence). V lost 1 base, J lost 4 bases, and 7 bases lay in between. CDR3 size: 13 residues. This CDR3 is CASSLGSAYGYTF. The CDR3 DNA is TGTGCCAGCAGCTTAGGGTCAGCCTATGGCTACACCTTC.

This clonotype has a handful of counts. This chain links TRBV7-6 with TRBJ2-7; possibly TRBD1 for D (6 bases). CDR3 length: 15 residues. From germline, CDR1 is SGHVS and CDR2 FNYEAQ. Trimming left V 6 bases short and J 4 bases short, with 19 bases between. The CDR3 region is CASSLQAGVFYEQYV. CDR3 sequence (DNA): TGTGCCAGCAGTCTCCAGGCAGGGGTTTTTTACGAGCAGTACGTC.

The V call is TRBV11-2, the J call TRBJ2-7; 9 bases map to TRBD2. With 6 bases clipped from V and 2 bases from J, the junction kept 5 bases outside the gene matches. The CDR3 has 14 residues. CDR1 and CDR2 from the germline V gene are SGHAT and FQNNGV. The CDR3 nucleotides are TGTGCCAGCAGATACGCGGGGGGGGCCTACGAGCAGTACTTC. This sequence encodes CASRYAGGAYEQYF.

This clonotype has ten or more counts. J is TRBJ2-1 and V is TRBV29-1; D possibly uses TRBD1 or TRBD2 (5 bases each). Trimming took 5 bases from V and 5 from J, leaving 10 bases between them. The CDR3 extends over 12 amino acids. Germline values: CDR1 SQVTM, CDR2 ANQGSEA. The CDR3 loop reads CSVFWGNNEQFF. CDR3 in DNA: TGCAGCGTTTTTTGGGGGAACAATGAGCAGTTCTTC.

The V call is TRBV15, the J call TRBJ2-5; no clear D gene. V gave up 0 bases and J gave up 4 bases, with 12 bases separating them. This CDR3 has 15 amino acids. Germline V gene lookup returns CDR1 LNHNV and CDR2 YYDKDF (reference sequence). The CDR3 sequence: CATSRDRATPETQYF. As DNA, the CDR3 is TGTGCCACCAGCAGAGATAGGGCCACCCCAGAGACCCAGTACTTC.

In its sample, this clonotype was seen a few times. CDR3 sequence reads: CASSTRQAGNTIYF. CDR3 in DNA: TGTGCCAGCAGCACCAGACAGGCTGGAAACACCATATATTTT. The chain couples TRBV21-1 to TRBJ1-3; the table's D call, TRBD1, was not checked against the DNA. TRBV21-1 is given as a pseudogene. CDR3 length: 14 amino acids.

The rearrangement joins TRBV29-1 to TRBJ2-3; 7 nucleotides agree with TRBD2. Per germline, CDR1 SQVTM and CDR2 ANQGSEA. CDR3 length equals 14 residues. Trimming cost V 0 bases and J 5 bases; bases outside gene matches: 5. The CDR3 sequence: CSVEESSGRDTQYF. CDR3 nucleotide sequence: TGCAGCGTTGAAGAGTCTAGCGGCAGAGATACGCAGTATTTT.

This clonotype was seen more than once but under ten times. V is TRBV28 and J is TRBJ2-5; D is tentatively TRBD1 or TRBD2 (6 bases each). Germline loops: CDR1 MDHEN, CDR2 SYDVKM. The ends were cut back, 1 base at V and 5 bases at J, with 11 bases in the middle. This CDR3 comprises 14 residues. The CDR3 here is CASSLSRGLETQYF. The CDR3 coding sequence is TGTGCCAGCAGTTTATCCCGGGGGCTGGAGACCCAGTACTTC.

This clonotype occurred a few times. This chain connects TRBV7-8 to TRBJ1-1; a possible D gene is TRBD1 (5 bases). Germline V gene lookup returns CDR1 SGHVS and CDR2 FQNEAQ. The CDR3 is made up of 15 amino acids. The V and J ends lost 3 bases and 4 bases respectively, with 15 bases between them. The CDR3 region has the DNA TGTGCCAGCAGCTTCTCCAGGGTTTTGGGCACTGAAGCTTTCTTT. It encodes CASSFSRVLGTEAFF.

This chain uses TRBV27 with TRBJ2-5, with 9 bases that match TRBD2. V dropped 6 bases and J dropped 0; count of bases not matched to a gene: 8. The germline V gene encodes CDR1 MNHEY and CDR2 SMNVEV (reference sequence). There are 16 residues in the CDR3. In nucleotides, the CDR3 is TGTGCCAGCAGAAGACAAGCGGGGGGTTACCAAGAGACCCAGTACTTC. This codes for CASRRQAGGYQETQYF.

This clonotype was found a few times. This chain links TRBV7-9 with TRBJ2-5; 7 nucleotides line up with TRBD1. The CDR3 totals 13 residues. With 1 base clipped from V and 9 bases from J, the junction kept 5 bases outside the gene matches. Germline-derived CDR1 and CDR2 are SEHNR and FQNEAQ (reference sequence). The CDR3 nucleotides read TGTGCCAGCAGCTTAGACGAAAGGGGGCCCCAGTACTTC. Its protein is CASSLDERGPQYF.

This clonotype was seen ten or more times. The chain employs TRBV2 and TRBJ2-4, with D possibly TRBD2 on 6 matching bases. The CDR3 spans 13 residues. CDR1 SNHLY and CDR2 FYNNEI come from the germline V gene. The V end was cut by 10 bases, the J end by 5 bases, with 15 bases between. CDR3 protein: CATHRTGENIQYF. The CDR3 bases are TGTGCCACCCATCGGACGGGGGAAAACATTCAGTACTTC.

V is TRBV7-2 and J is TRBJ1-1; 9 bases fit TRBD1. V lost 6 bases and J lost 9; bases outside the gene matches: 11. CDR1 and CDR2 from the germline V gene are SGHTA and FQGNSA. This CDR3 is built from 14 residues. DNA for the CDR3: TGTGCCAGCAGTCTTGACAGGGGGAACCCACAAGCTTTCTTT. Protein: CASSLDRGNPQAFF.

This chain joins TRBV12-3 or TRBV12-4 and TRBJ2-3; D perhaps matches TRBD2 (6 bases). CDR3 size: 15 residues. The V gene lost 3 bases and the J gene lost 4 bases, with 14 bases spanning the gap. CDR3 DNA sequence: TGTGCCAGCAGTTTTTCGGGGGTTCGGGCAGATACGCAGTATTTT. As protein: CASSFSGVRADTQYF.

At least ten counts were recorded for this clonotype. CDR3 residues: CATSDSRRNQPQHF. The CDR3 nucleotides are TGTGCCACCAGTGATAGTAGGAGGAATCAGCCCCAGCATTTT. The rearrangement joins TRBV24-1 to TRBJ1-5, with D unresolved. Germline V gene lookup returns CDR1 KGHDR and CDR2 SFDVKD. V gave up 3 bases and J gave up 4 bases, with 9 bases separating them. The CDR3 length is 14 residues.

This clonotype was observed a few times. The rearrangement uses TRBV11-2 and TRBJ2-2, with TRBD1 as a possible D gene (6 bases). In germline, CDR1 is SGHAT, CDR2 FQNNGV. The CDR3 has 15 amino acids. V was trimmed by 6 bases and J by 1 base, leaving 12 bases between them. The CDR3: CASRKPGQNTGELFF. The CDR3 region has the DNA TGTGCCAGCAGGAAACCGGGACAGAACACCGGGGAGCTGTTTTTT.

The table lists this clonotype with a few counts. The CDR3 DNA reads as TGTGCCAGCAGTGACTCAGGGGCTGGGGCCAACGTCCTGACTTTC. Translation gives CASSDSGAGANVLTF. The gene calls are TRBV6-4 and TRBJ2-6; D possibly corresponds to TRBD1 (5 bases). Germline V gene lookup returns CDR1 MRHNA and CDR2 SNTAGT. Trimming took 0 bases from V and 2 from J, leaving 5 bases between them. The CDR3 sequence is 15 residues long.

This clonotype has a handful of counts. This chain links TRBV12-3 or TRBV12-4 with TRBJ2-1; D gene ambiguous. The CDR3 runs to 14 residues. V was pared by 1 base and J by 4 bases, with 8 bases between. The chain's CDR3 is CASSLGDGYNEQFF. Here the CDR3 DNA reads TGTGCCAGCAGTTTAGGCGACGGATACAATGAGCAGTTCTTC.

The genes are TRBV24-1 and TRBJ2-1; no definite D call. V lost 2 bases and J lost 14, with 3 bases in between. This CDR3 contains 9 residues. The germline CDR1 and CDR2 sequences are KGHDR and SFDVKD. For the CDR3, the DNA is TGTGCCACCAGTGATTCCGAGTTCTTC. It is translated as CATSDSEFF.